The rows below give T cell receptor beta chains drawn from one sample of a study of OX40 agonist ivuxolimab in advanced cancers. Libraries were prepared by immunoSEQ multiplex PCR; TCRdb keeps only in-frame clonotypes and omits some of them. This repertoire shows tens of thousands of clones, around 88% found once; its top ten account for 25%. Sequencing was performed on CD4+ or CD8+ T cells sorted from blood, taken in a trial of the OX40 agonist ivuxolimab. The receptors shown here come from an adult with an advanced solid tumor such as melanoma, head and neck, liver or kidney cancer. CDR3s leave out the opening cysteine and the closing phenylalanine or tryptophan.

J gene,V gene,CDR3 protein
TRBJ1-5,TRBV4-1,ASSQGSGYNQPQH
TRBJ2-2,TRBV7-3,ASSTQINTGELF
TRBJ2-5,TRBV5-4,ASSLAGGMETQY
TRBJ1-2,TRBV9,ASSSPFERRSYGYT
TRBJ1-4,TRBV7-9,ASSSTGINEKLF
TRBJ2-5,TRBV11-2,ASSLVGGGGETQY
TRBJ1-1,TRBV27,ASSWTDVNTEAF
TRBJ2-1,TRBV11-1,ASSVTGSSYNEQF
TRBJ1-3,TRBV4-1,ASSQDPPRGLGNTIY
TRBJ1-4,TRBV7-2,ASSRGGEREKLF
TRBJ2-7,TRBV29-1,SVETGGPYEQY
TRBJ2-2,TRBV29-1,SVGVQATGELF
TRBJ2-1,TRBV5-1,ASSLAPTSGRLSYNEQF
TRBJ2-6,TRBV6-1,ASSEVVASGANVLT
TRBJ1-1,TRBV2,ASSEFDRGGLDTEAF
TRBJ2-7,TRBV21-1,ASSKVRVVGSYEQY
TRBJ2-2,TRBV7-9,ASSLAQGFGTGELF
TRBJ2-1,TRBV6-5,ASSYKLAGGEQF
TRBJ2-7,TRBV4-1,ASSQAETYEQY
TRBJ2-1,TRBV2,ASSEMRLAGDREQF